This T cell receptor (beta chain) was identified in a study of T cell responses to AZD1222 COVID-19 vaccine. V was shortened by 6 bases and J by 5 bases, with 13 bases between the two germline ends. Germline CDR1 KGHSH, CDR2 LQKENI. The CDR3 sequence is 13 residues long. Only in-frame clones appear in the TCRdb table, and some are missing; sequencing was by immunoSEQ multiplex PCR. The repertoire holds some 150,000 clones, 87% seen once, with roughly a tenth in the top ten. The study's findings and limits: Reportedly, nearly half of unique spike TCRs recognized epitopes outside B.1.351/B.1.1.7 mutations.

As for this clone: What it binds is unknown.

This TCR was recovered from an adult who received the AZD1222 COVID-19 vaccine. Sequenced here: peripheral blood, sampled 28 days after the second AZD1222 dose. V and J are TRBV18 and TRBJ2-5; D not certain. The DNA of the CDR3 is TGTGCCAGCTCTGGGGTTCCAATTGAGACCCAGTACTTC. Protein product: CASSGVPIETQYF. Variable domain in full (rest from reference TRBV18 and TRBJ2-5): NAGVMQNPRHLVRRRGQEARLRCSPMKGHSHVYWYRQLPEEGLKFMVYLQKENIIDESGMPKERFSAEFPKEGPSILRIQQVVRGDSAAYFCASSGVPIETQYFGPGTRLLVL.